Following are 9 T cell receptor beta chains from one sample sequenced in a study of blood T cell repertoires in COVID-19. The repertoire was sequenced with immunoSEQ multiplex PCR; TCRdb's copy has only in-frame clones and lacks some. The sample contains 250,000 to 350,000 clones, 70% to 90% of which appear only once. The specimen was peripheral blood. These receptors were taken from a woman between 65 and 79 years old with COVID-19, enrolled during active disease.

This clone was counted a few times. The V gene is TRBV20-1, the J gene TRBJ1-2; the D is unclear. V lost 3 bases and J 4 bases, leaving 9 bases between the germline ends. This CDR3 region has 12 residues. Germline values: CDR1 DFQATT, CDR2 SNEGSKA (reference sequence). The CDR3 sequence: CSASTEFYGYTF. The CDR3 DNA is TGCAGTGCTAGTACAGAATTCTATGGCTACACCTTC.

This chain's CDR3 is CASSGPGTGYYEQYF. As DNA, the CDR3 is TGTGCCAGCAGCGGGCCCGGGACAGGGTACTACGAGCAGTACTTC. The rearrangement joins TRBV7-2 to TRBJ2-7; 9 bases agree with TRBD1. Per the germline V gene, CDR1 is SGHTA and CDR2 is FQGNSA. The CDR3 runs 15 residues. V was clipped by 5 bases and J by 3 bases; unmatched bases: 8.

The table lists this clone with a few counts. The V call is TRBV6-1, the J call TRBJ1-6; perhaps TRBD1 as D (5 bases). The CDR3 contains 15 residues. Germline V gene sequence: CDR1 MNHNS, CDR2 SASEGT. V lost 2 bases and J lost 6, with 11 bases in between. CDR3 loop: CASSELIRVNSPLHF. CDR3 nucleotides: TGTGCCAGCAGTGAATTAATCAGGGTTAATTCACCCCTCCACTTT.

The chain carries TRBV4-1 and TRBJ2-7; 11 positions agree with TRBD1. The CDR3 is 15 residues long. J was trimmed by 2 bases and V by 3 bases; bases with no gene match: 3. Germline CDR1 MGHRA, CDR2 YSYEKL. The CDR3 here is CASSQWTGGTYEQYF. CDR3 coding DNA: TGCGCCAGCAGCCAGTGGACAGGGGGCACCTACGAGCAGTACTTC.

The CDR3 spells CAIQEGLWYEQYF. CDR3 in DNA: TGTGCCATTCAGGAGGGGCTTTGGTACGAGCAGTACTTC. This chain uses TRBV28 with TRBJ2-7; D perhaps matches TRBD2 (6 bases). V lost 10 bases and J 4 bases, leaving 17 bases between the germline ends. The CDR3 covers 13 residues. Germline V gene lookup returns CDR1 MDHEN and CDR2 SYDVKM. The full variable domain, its missing parts supplied by reference TRBV28 and TRBJ2-7, is DVKVTQSSRYLVKRTGEKVFLECVQDMDHENMFWYRQDPGLGLRLIYFSYDVKMKEKGDIPEGYSVSREKKERFSLILESASTNQTSMYLCAIQEGLWYEQYFGPGTRLTVT.

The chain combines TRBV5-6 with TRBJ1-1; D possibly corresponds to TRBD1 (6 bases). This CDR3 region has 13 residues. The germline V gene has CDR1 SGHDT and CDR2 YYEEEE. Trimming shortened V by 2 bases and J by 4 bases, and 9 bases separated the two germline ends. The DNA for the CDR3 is TGTGCCAGCAGCTTCGGGGGGCCCACTGAAGCTTTCTTT. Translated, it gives CASSFGGPTEAFF.

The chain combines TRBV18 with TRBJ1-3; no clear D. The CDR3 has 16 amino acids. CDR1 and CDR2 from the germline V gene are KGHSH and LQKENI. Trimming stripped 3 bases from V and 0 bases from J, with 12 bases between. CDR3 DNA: TGTGCCAGCTCACCTGAGGTGCGAGACTCTGGAAACACCATATATTTT. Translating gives CASSPEVRDSGNTIYF.

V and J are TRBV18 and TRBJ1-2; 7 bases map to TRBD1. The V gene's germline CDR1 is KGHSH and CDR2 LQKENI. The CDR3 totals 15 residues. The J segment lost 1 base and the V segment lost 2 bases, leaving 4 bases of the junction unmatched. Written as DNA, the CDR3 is TGTGCCAGCTCACCAATGAGGGACAGTAACTATGGCTACACCTTC. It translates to CASSPMRDSNYGYTF.

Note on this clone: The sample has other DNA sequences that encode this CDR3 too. CDR3 in amino acids: CASSLQANYGYTF. CDR3 in DNA: TGTGCCAGCAGTTTACAGGCTAACTATGGCTACACCTTC. The J gene is TRBJ1-2, the V gene TRBV28; D call uncertain. Germline lookup yields CDR1 MDHEN and CDR2 SYDVKM. V lost 2 bases and J 0 bases, leaving 4 bases between the germline ends. The CDR3 is 13 residues long.